The 18 T cell receptor beta chains reported below all come from one sample, sequenced in a study of metastatic and nonmetastatic thyroid tumors. TCRdb re-clonotyped the PCR reads through MiXCR. In the table there are about 39,000 clones, around 18% of which are singletons. Thyroid surgery was performed in patients who had received no treatment beforehand. Sequencing was done on a sample of tumor tissue. The receptors shown here come from a female donor with papillary thyroid cancer or a benign thyroid nodule (not recorded which). Some clones in this sample may be carry-over from other donors' samples.

This clone was detected ten times or more. J is TRBJ2-5 and V is TRBV29-1; D might be TRBD1 (8 bases). Germline assignment: CDR1 SQVTM and CDR2 ANQGSEA. Between the trimmed V and J ends, which lost 8 bases and 7 bases, there was a span of 20 bases. The CDR3 loop spans 13 amino acids. CDR3 sequence: CSTPGGAGVTQYF. The CDR3 nucleotides are TGCAGCACTCCAGGGGGCGCGGGGGTGACCCAGTACTTC.

This clone was seen ten or more times. This chain connects TRBV24-1 to TRBJ2-1; 11 bases line up with TRBD2. V trimming: 2 bases; J trimming: 5 bases; junction bases outside the gene matches: 4. Germline CDR1 and CDR2: KGHDR and SFDVKD. The CDR3 has 16 amino acids. CDR3: CATSDSLAGANNEQFF. DNA of the CDR3: TGTGCCACCAGTGATTCACTAGCGGGGGCCAACAATGAGCAGTTCTTC.

The table lists this clone with a few counts. The chain uses TRBV19 and TRBJ1-5; D gene uncertain. CDR3 length equals 13 residues. V lost 3 bases to trimming and J lost 10 bases, with 13 bases between them. The germline V gene has CDR1 LNHDA and CDR2 SQIVND (reference sequence). Here the CDR3 DNA reads TGTGCCAGTAGTATCCCGGCTTTGTGTCCCCAGCATTTT. It translates to CASSIPALCPQHF.

For this clone: Compared with germline, one end of the junction differs, possibly owing to a read error. This chain joins TRBV4-2 and TRBJ1-2; D remains unclear. The germline V gene encodes CDR1 LGHNA and CDR2 YNFKEQ. The CDR3 is made up of 15 amino acids. CDR3 sequence: CARSQDGRQAWGYTF. The CDR3, as DNA: TGTGCCAGAAGCCAAGATGGCCGCCAGGCTTGGGGCTACACCTTC.

The chain has TRBV6-1 and TRBJ2-1; TRBD2 is a possible D gene (6 bases). The length of the CDR3 is 12 residues. The germline V gene encodes CDR1 MNHNS and CDR2 SASEGT. The V end was cut by 11 bases, the J end by 5 bases, with 13 bases between. As DNA, the CDR3 is TGTGCCGGAGGGCGGGTGAACAATGAGCAGTTCTTC. Encoded protein: CAGGRVNNEQFF.

Points on this clone: This may be a read error, as it is one base from a much larger clone. The chain recombines TRBV13 with TRBJ1-1; D gene unclear. Trimming removed 3 bases at V and 7 bases at J, with 12 bases between. This CDR3 comprises 13 residues. Germline V lookup: CDR1 PRHDT, CDR2 FYEKMQ (reference sequence). The CDR3 DNA is TGTGCCAGCAGCTTCGACATGGGAGTTGAAGCTTTCTTT. The encoded protein is CASSFDMGVEAFF.

This clone was seen many times. This chain connects TRBV4-3 to TRBJ2-1, with a weak D call TRBD2 (5 bases). The germline gives CDR1 LGHNA, CDR2 YSLEER. The CDR3 totals 16 residues. Between the trimmed V and J ends, which lost 0 bases and 9 bases, there was a span of 18 bases. DNA for the CDR3: TGCGCCAGCAGCCAAGATCCGCGGGCAGGACTGCTTGAGCAGTTCTTC. Translation gives CASSQDPRAGLLEQFF.

This clone was seen many times. The chain carries TRBV20-1 and TRBJ1-2; TRBD1 might be the D (5 bases). The CDR3 covers 14 residues. Germline CDR1 and CDR2: DFQATT and SNEGSKA (reference sequence). V gave up 0 bases and J gave up 5 bases, with 13 bases separating them. The CDR3 coding sequence is TGCAGTGCTAGAGAGGCAGGGATAGGGTATGGCTACACCTTC. Its translation: CSAREAGIGYGYTF.

Comment on this clone: A much larger clone differs by one base, so this may be a read error. The sample holds other DNA sequences that translate to the same CDR3. The chain uses TRBV5-4 and TRBJ2-5; 8 positions agree with TRBD2. There are 15 residues in the CDR3. Germline lookup yields CDR1 SGHNT and CDR2 YYREEE (reference sequence). In nucleotides, the CDR3 is TGTGCTAGCAGCCCAGTAGCGGGGCCCCAAGAGACCCAGTACTTC. Its translation is CASSPVAGPQETQYF.

Points on this clone: Being one base from a much bigger clone, this may be a read error. The chain employs TRBV7-3 and TRBJ2-3; possibly TRBD1 for D (6 bases). The CDR3 covers 16 residues. V was clipped by 1 base and J by 3 bases, with 14 bases between them. Looked up from germline, CDR1 is SGHTA and CDR2 is FQGTGA. CDR3 sequence: CASSLNPGTSTDTQYF. DNA of the CDR3: TGTGCCAGCAGCTTAAATCCTGGGACATCTACAGATACGCAGTATTTT.

The V gene is TRBV28, the J gene TRBJ2-2; possible D gene TRBD2, 5 bases. CDR3 size: 13 residues. V dropped 8 bases and J dropped 2 bases, with 9 bases sitting between them. Germline loops: CDR1 MDHEN, CDR2 SYDVKM. In nucleotides, the CDR3 is TGTGCCAGCCTCGGACTCAACACCGGGGAGCTGTTTTTT. Encoded protein: CASLGLNTGELFF.

This clone was seen repeatedly, ten times or more. The chain combines TRBV7-9 with TRBJ2-1; no reliable D call. The germline V gene has CDR1 SEHNR and CDR2 FQNEAQ (reference sequence). Trimming stripped 2 bases from V and 9 bases from J, with 8 bases between. This CDR3 comprises 12 residues. The CDR3 reads CASSLSELEQFF. The CDR3 DNA reads as TGTGCCAGCAGCTTATCCGAGCTTGAGCAGTTCTTC. Variable domain in full (rest from reference TRBV7-9 and TRBJ2-1): DTGVSQNPRHKITKRGQNVTFRCDPISEHNRLYWYRQTLGQGPEFLTYFQNEAQLEKSRLLSDRFSAERPKGSFSTLEIQRTEQGDSAMYLCASSLSELEQFFGPGTRLTVL.

This clone was recorded at least ten times. V and J are TRBV11-3 and TRBJ2-6; no firm D call. Germline V gene data show CDR1 as SGHNT and CDR2 as YENEEA. The CDR3 runs to 15 residues. Trimming removed 4 bases at V and 4 bases at J, with 11 bases between. DNA of the CDR3: TGTGCCAGCAGCTCGAGACACTCCGGGGCCAACGTCCTGACTTTC. This gives the protein CASSSRHSGANVLTF.

This clone has only a few counts. The genes are TRBV6-4 and TRBJ1-6; no definite D call. The germline gives CDR1 MRHNA, CDR2 SNTAGT. The germline V and J ends were trimmed by 7 bases and 8 bases, with 21 bases remaining between them. This CDR3 has 16 residues. CDR3 loop: CASMVTGHGGDSPLHF. The CDR3 bases are TGTGCCAGCATGGTAACGGGCCATGGTGGGGATTCACCCCTCCACTTT.

The chain couples TRBV18 to TRBJ1-6; D might be TRBD1 (5 bases). Trimming stripped 2 bases from V and 11 bases from J, with 28 bases between. The length of the CDR3 is 19 residues. Germline CDR1 reads KGHSH; CDR2 reads LQKENI. In nucleotides, the CDR3 is TGTGCCAGCTCACCATCCCCCCTAGCCCGGGACGAGAGGAATCCACCCCTCCACTTT. It codes for CASSPSPLARDERNPPLHF.

The table lists this clone with many counts. The chain couples TRBV4-1 to TRBJ2-7; possibly TRBD1 for D (6 bases). V was clipped by 0 bases and J by 1 base, with 25 bases between them. The germline CDR1 and CDR2 sequences are MGHRA and YSYEKL. This CDR3 region has 20 residues. The CDR3 DNA reads TGCGCCAGCAGCCAAGAGCAGGGTCCCGGGACACCCAGAAGATCCTACGAGCAGTACTTC. This translates into CASSQEQGPGTPRRSYEQYF.

This clone has a count of ten or more. This chain links TRBV7-9 with TRBJ2-7; no clear D. The germline gives CDR1 SEHNR, CDR2 FQNEAQ (reference sequence). V dropped 6 bases and J dropped 2 bases, with 5 bases sitting between them. The CDR3 runs to 11 residues. The DNA of the CDR3 is TGTGCCAGCAGGTCTGCCTACGAGCAGTACTTC. Translating it yields CASRSAYEQYF.

As regards this clone: Mismatch with germline at one junction end may stem from a read error. The gene calls are TRBV5-1 and TRBJ1-2, with TRBD1 identical over 7 bases. CDR1 is SGHRS, CDR2 YFSETQ, per germline. The CDR3 consists of 14 residues. CDR3 bases: TGCGCCAGCAACCCGGGACAGTTAAACTATGTCTACACCTTC. It codes for CASNPGQLNYVYTF.